This T cell receptor beta chain appears in the sequencing data of a study of molecular identifiers for immune sequencing clone quantification. Trimming at V came to 2 bases and at J to 5 bases, leaving 7 bases not matched to a gene. CDR3 length: 16 residues. Germline values: CDR1 KGHSH, CDR2 LQKENI. The table lists this clonotype with a few counts. This clone may be a read error of a much larger clone one base away. As the CDR3 is not closed by the conserved phenylalanine or tryptophan, this likely results from a read error. TCRdb re-called the PCR reads through MiXCR, storing one row per CDR3 protein. The sample consists of about 640,000 distinct CDR3 sequences, 20% of them appearing once.

V usage is TRBV18 and J usage is TRBJ2-4; 9 bases fit TRBD2. Specimen: naive CD8+ T cells from blood, with Jurkat cell RNA spiked in. Regarding subset: FACS-sorted CD8+CD4-CCR7+CD45RA+ naive T cells. The origin of this receptor is a human donor in good health. Some libraries in this study had Jurkat cell RNA spiked in. The CDR3 protein is CASSPGLAGVENIQYL. The CDR3 bases are TGTGCCAGCTCACCAGGGTTAGCGGGAGTTGAAAACATTCAGTACCTC.